What follows describes a single TCR beta chain. This entry belongs to a study of technical replicates of blood from a handful of donors. Libraries were prepared by immunoSEQ multiplex PCR; TCRdb keeps only in-frame clonotypes and omits some of them. Of tens of thousands of clones in the sample, about 97% were seen once. The germline V gene has CDR1 GTSNPN and CDR2 SVGIG (reference sequence). V was trimmed by 0 bases and J by 5 bases, leaving 10 bases between them. This CDR3 spans 14 amino acids. The V and J genes are TRBV30 and TRBJ1-4, with D unclear. The sequence derives from a human donor in good health. The sequenced sample was T cells isolated from PBMCs. CDR3 region: CAWSVTRRNEKLFF. Here the CDR3 DNA reads TGTGCCTGGAGTGTTACAAGGAGAAATGAAAAACTGTTTTTT.